This T cell receptor beta chain came from a study of response to subunit inactivated influenza vaccine. With 4 bases clipped from V and 6 bases from J, the junction kept 14 bases outside the gene matches. Germline-derived CDR1 and CDR2 are MNHEY and SVGEGT. This CDR3 has 17 residues. A single record per CDR3 protein comes from TCRdb applying MiXCR to the RT-PCR reads. The repertoire includes hundreds of thousands of distinct CDR3 sequences, 10% to 15% of them detected once, and around 13% sits in the top ten. Regarding the study as a whole: Authors suggested each seasonal influenza vaccination recruits few new T cells.

For this clonotype: What it recognizes is unknown.

The sequencing used PBMCs from blood, collected 40 to 50 days after vaccination. The receptor was derived from a man in his fifties or sixties who received an inactivated influenza vaccine. The rearrangement links TRBV6-2 or TRBV6-3 to TRBJ2-2; 7 bases are a match to TRBD1. CDR3 nucleotide sequence: TGTGCCAGCAGTTTTGAGACAGGGAAAGTAAGGGCCGGGGAGCTGTTTTTT. This gives the protein CASSFETGKVRAGELFF.